Presented here are 22 T cell receptor beta chains from one specimen sequenced in a study of T cell responses to AZD1222 COVID-19 vaccine (dated by TCRdb to the early 2020s). Reading the label with the study, this specimen's time point is: sample from adult after SARS-CoV-2 infection, after symptom onset. Library preparation used the immunoSEQ multiplex PCR assay. The table comes from immuneACCESS by way of TCRdb, which keeps in-frame sequences with V and J called. Part of the clones is missing from these tables; in studies checked, under half for an unresolved V gene and the rest for unknown reasons. The table for this sample lists 130,000 to 150,000 clones; 85% to 95% of them were counted only once. The biggest ten clones account for 9.5% to 15% of the sample. Sequencing used peripheral blood, obtained after recovery from COVID-19. Source of these receptors: an adult who had recovered from COVID-19.

The V call is TRBV7-9, the J call TRBJ1-3; possibly TRBD1 for D (6 bases). V dropped 3 bases and J dropped 9 bases, with 21 bases sitting between them. This CDR3 contains 16 residues. Germline values: CDR1 SEHNR, CDR2 FQNEAQ (reference sequence). DNA of the CDR3: TGTGCCAGCAGCTTTTCCAGGGGAAGATCGGAATGCACCATATATTTT. Its translation: CASSFSRGRSECTIYF.

This chain connects TRBV4-1 to TRBJ2-7, with 7 bases fitting TRBD1. This CDR3 spans 14 amino acids. Germline assignment: CDR1 MGHRA and CDR2 YSYEKL. The ends lost 3 bases at V and 1 base at J; junction bases unmatched: 3. CDR3 residues: CASSQPGQSYEQYF. As DNA, the CDR3 is TGCGCCAGCAGCCAGCCGGGACAGTCCTACGAGCAGTACTTC.

The chain links TRBV28 to TRBJ2-7; D unclear. Trimming left V 5 bases short and J 5 bases short, with 22 bases between. Looked up from germline, CDR1 is MDHEN and CDR2 is SYDVKM. This CDR3 has 16 amino acids. The chain's CDR3 is CASSPLKVVVPNEQYF. The CDR3, as DNA: TGTGCCAGCAGTCCACTCAAGGTAGTTGTCCCGAACGAGCAGTACTTC. Combining the CDR3 with reference TRBV28 and TRBJ2-7 gives the whole variable domain DVKVTQSSRYLVKRTGEKVFLECVQDMDHENMFWYRQDPGLGLRLIYFSYDVKMKEKGDIPEGYSVSREKKERFSLILESASTNQTSMYLCASSPLKVVVPNEQYFGPGTRLTVT.

J is TRBJ1-2 and V is TRBV6-5; perhaps TRBD1 as D (5 bases). Germline values: CDR1 MNHEY, CDR2 SVGAGI. Trimming pared 0 bases from V and 8 bases from J, leaving 10 bases between. CDR3 size: 13 residues. The CDR3 region is CASSYSPGDGYTF. DNA for the CDR3: TGTGCCAGCAGTTACTCCCCGGGGGACGGCTACACCTTC.

This chain connects TRBV24-1 to TRBJ1-2; 7 bases match TRBD1. The trim removed 7 bases at V and 1 base at J, leaving 14 bases unmatched. Germline V gives CDR1 KGHDR, CDR2 SFDVKD. This CDR3 has 17 amino acids. The CDR3 sequence: CATSPTPYRGDNYGYTF. CDR3 in DNA: TGTGCCACCAGCCCAACCCCGTACAGGGGAGATAACTATGGCTACACCTTC.

This clone has more than one count but fewer than ten. The rearrangement joins TRBV19 to TRBJ1-2; 7 bases fit TRBD1. This CDR3 spans 16 amino acids. With 1 base clipped from V and 0 bases from J, the junction kept 5 bases outside the gene matches. CDR1 is LNHDA and CDR2 is SQIVND in the germline V gene (reference sequence). The CDR3 protein is CASSIGRDRPNYGYTF. For the CDR3, the DNA is TGTGCCAGTAGTATAGGCCGGGACAGACCTAACTATGGCTACACCTTC.

The V and J genes are TRBV28 and TRBJ1-1, with D maybe TRBD1 (5 bases). The V end was cut by 3 bases, the J end by 1 base, with 12 bases between. The germline CDR1 and CDR2 sequences are MDHEN and SYDVKM. This CDR3 comprises 15 residues. The CDR3, as DNA: TGTGCCAGCAGTTTCCGGCAGGGAAGGAACACTGAAGCTTTCTTT. This encodes CASSFRQGRNTEAFF.

Only a few counts were recorded for this clone. This chain's CDR3 is CASSTLGSYNEQFF. Here the CDR3 DNA reads TGTGCCAGCAGCACCTTGGGGTCCTACAATGAGCAGTTCTTC. This chain uses TRBV21-1 with TRBJ2-1. TRBV21-1 is given as a pseudogene. The CDR3 runs to 14 residues.

The chain is built from TRBV5-5 and TRBJ1-5, with 10 bases that match TRBD1. The germline V gene has CDR1 SGHKS and CDR2 YYEKEE (reference sequence). There are 16 residues in the CDR3. J lost 2 bases, V lost 4 bases, and 6 bases had no gene match. The CDR3 here is CASSGGTGEGNQPQHF. Written as DNA, the CDR3 is TGTGCCAGCAGCGGCGGGACAGGGGAGGGCAATCAGCCCCAGCATTTT.

V and J are TRBV28 and TRBJ2-3; D not certain. Germline V gene lookup returns CDR1 MDHEN and CDR2 SYDVKM. CDR3 length: 11 residues. V was clipped by 10 bases and J by 8 bases, with 13 bases between them. CDR3 sequence reads: CATTPGVTQYF. In DNA, the CDR3 is TGTGCCACCACCCCCGGCGTTACGCAGTATTTT.

The V gene is TRBV5-1, the J gene TRBJ1-6; 7 bases agree with TRBD1. The V gene end was trimmed by 2 bases and the J gene end by 7 bases; junction bases not matched to a gene: 3. CDR3 length: 14 residues. Germline CDR1 and CDR2: SGHRS and YFSETQ. CDR3 in DNA: TGCGCCAGCAGCTTAGGGACAGTGAATTCACCCCTCCACTTT. It translates to CASSLGTVNSPLHF.

The chain uses TRBV30 and TRBJ1-5, with 10 bases lining up with TRBD1. Losses at the gene ends were 2 bases for V and 7 bases for J; bases not matched to a gene: 8. The CDR3 extends over 15 amino acids. In germline, CDR1 is GTSNPN, CDR2 SVGIG (reference sequence). In DNA form, the CDR3 reads TGTGCCTGGAGTCCGACAGGGGGCGCATGGCAGCCCCAGCATTTT. Translation gives CAWSPTGGAWQPQHF.

This chain connects TRBV6-5 to TRBJ2-7; possibly TRBD2 for D (5 bases). This CDR3 is 12 amino acids long. CDR1 is MNHEY, CDR2 SVGAGI, per germline. V was clipped by 7 bases and J by 6 bases, with 13 bases between them. CDR3 protein: CASNLLGPEQYF. CDR3 bases: TGTGCCAGCAACCTACTAGGACCCGAGCAGTACTTC.

This clone was counted once. The V and J genes are TRBV27 and TRBJ2-7; 7 bases match TRBD1. CDR3 size: 16 residues. After removal of 0 bases from V and 2 bases from J, the junction contained 7 bases not matched to a gene. Germline CDR1 MNHEY, CDR2 SMNVEV (reference sequence). The CDR3 sequence is CASSLSLGQRAYEQYF. Here the CDR3 DNA reads TGTGCCAGCAGTTTATCCCTGGGACAGCGAGCCTACGAGCAGTACTTC.

J is TRBJ2-1 and V is TRBV15; 12 nucleotides agree with TRBD2. CDR1 and CDR2 (germline): LNHNV, YYDKDF (reference sequence). V trimming: 1 base; J trimming: 8 bases; junction bases outside the gene matches: 18. CDR3 size: 20 residues. CDR3 DNA sequence: TGTGCCACCAGCAGAGGGGGTTTTGAGACTAGCGGGAGAGGCCGATATGAGCAGTTCTTC. Its protein is CATSRGGFETSGRGRYEQFF.

This clone appeared a few times. The V gene is TRBV21-1, the J gene TRBJ1-2. TRBV21-1 is a pseudogene segment. The CDR3 runs 15 residues. CDR3 sequence (DNA): TGTGCCAGCAGCAAAGAAGCGGGGTCTAACTATGGCTACACCTTC. The encoded protein is CASSKEAGSNYGYTF.

The V gene is TRBV19, the J gene TRBJ2-3, with TRBD2 identical over 8 bases. Germline V gene data show CDR1 as LNHDA and CDR2 as SQIVND (reference sequence). This CDR3 is built from 14 residues. J lost 2 bases, V lost 6 bases, and 4 bases had no gene match. The CDR3 coding sequence is TGTGCCAGTAGGCGGGAGGCTTCCACAGATACGCAGTATTTT. This gives the protein CASRREASTDTQYF.

The CDR3 nucleotides read TGTGCCAGCAGCAGAGGGACACACGGCGAGCAGTACTTC. Its protein is CASSRGTHGEQYF. This chain uses TRBV7-9 with TRBJ2-7; possibly TRBD1 for D (6 bases). Between the trimmed V and J ends, which lost 5 bases and 6 bases, there was a span of 14 bases. Germline lookup yields CDR1 SEHNR and CDR2 FQNEAQ (reference sequence). The CDR3 is 13 residues long.

In its sample, this clone was seen a few times. The chain has TRBV10-3 and TRBJ2-5, with 12 bases lining up with TRBD2. The V segment lost 10 bases and the J segment 4 bases; nucleotides outside the gene matches: 1. This CDR3 spans 12 amino acids. Germline-derived CDR1 and CDR2 are ENHRY and SYGVKD. CDR3 nucleotides: TGTGCCACGGGACTAGCGGGAGAGACCCAGTACTTC. This translates into CATGLAGETQYF.

This rearrangement joins TRBV19 to TRBJ2-3; 8 positions agree with TRBD2. The CDR3 has 17 residues. CDR1 and CDR2 from the germline V gene are LNHDA and SQIVND (reference sequence). V was pared by 2 bases and J by 3 bases, with 10 bases of the junction left unmatched. CDR3 sequence: CASSIRSSGLGTDTQYF. For the CDR3, the DNA is TGTGCCAGTAGTATACGGAGCTCGGGACTAGGTACAGATACGCAGTATTTT. Looking up the rest from reference TRBV19 and TRBJ2-3 gives the full variable domain: DGGITQSPKYLFRKEGQNVTLSCEQNLNHDAMYWYRQDPGQGLRLIYYSQIVNDFQKGDIAEGYSVSREKKESFPLTVTSAQKNPTAFYLCASSIRSSGLGTDTQYFGPGTRLTVL.

This clone is medium-sized in the sample. The rearrangement joins TRBV25-1 to TRBJ2-7, with TRBD1 matching over 8 bases. V shed 8 bases and J 2 bases; nucleotides not matched to a gene: 2. Germline V gene lookup returns CDR1 MGHDK and CDR2 SYGVNS. This CDR3 has 12 residues. CDR3: CASATGAYEQYF. The CDR3 bases are TGTGCCAGCGCGACAGGGGCCTACGAGCAGTACTTC.

The gene calls are TRBV2 and TRBJ1-1, with D perhaps matching TRBD1 (5 bases). The germline gives CDR1 SNHLY, CDR2 FYNNEI. Trimming removed 3 bases from V and 3 bases from J, with 11 bases in between. The CDR3 totals 14 residues. For the CDR3, the DNA is TGTGCCAGCAGTGAGAAGGGGTTGTACACTGAAGCTTTCTTT. It codes for CASSEKGLYTEAFF. Full variable domain (rest looked up from reference TRBV2 and TRBJ1-1): EPEVTQTPSHQVTQMGQEVILRCVPISNHLYFYWYRQILGQKVEFLVSFYNNEISEKSEIFDDQFSVERPDGSNFTLKIRSTKLEDSAMYFCASSEKGLYTEAFFGQGTRLTVV.